One sample yielded the 12 T cell receptor beta chains listed below, sequenced in a study of Ad26.COV2.S vaccination and SARS-CoV-2 variants. Using immunoSEQ multiplex PCR, the repertoire was profiled, and TCRdb retains in-frame clones only, with some absent. This sample yields hundreds of thousands of clones, of which 83% are seen a single time; almost 7.5% belongs to the top ten. As for treatment: 15 to 20 received Ad26.COV2.S at low or high dose, single or two shots; 5 received placebo; per-sample allocation not given. All samples were drawn on day 63, counting from the first vaccine or placebo injection. Sequencing used peripheral blood, obtained in a trial of Ad26.COV2.S vaccine versus placebo. Every receptor here comes from a person aged 18 to 59 who received the Ad26.COV2.S COVID-19 vaccine or a placebo.

V and J are TRBV12-3 or TRBV12-4 and TRBJ2-7; 11 positions agree with TRBD1. This CDR3 has 13 residues. V lost 5 bases to trimming and J lost 5 bases; unmatched junction nucleotides: 2. The CDR3 region has the DNA TGTGCCAGCAGTGGGGACAGGGGGAACGAGCAGTACTTC. Its translation: CASSGDRGNEQYF.

The chain has TRBV21-1 and TRBJ1-2; TRBD1 is the table's D call and was not checked against the DNA. TRBV21-1 is flagged as a pseudogene. This CDR3 spans 12 amino acids. The CDR3 DNA follows: TGTGCCAGCAGCAAACGTCAGGCTGGCTACACCTTC. Its protein product is CASSKRQAGYTF.

The gene calls are TRBV4-1 and TRBJ1-6; no firm D call. The CDR3 runs 14 residues. Germline V gives CDR1 MGHRA, CDR2 YSYEKL. V was shortened by 0 bases and J by 9 bases, with 9 bases between the two germline ends. The CDR3 DNA is TGCGCCAGCAGCCAAGAGAGGCTTTTTTCACCCCTCCACTTT. Translating it yields CASSQERLFSPLHF.

The chain couples TRBV6-2 or TRBV6-3 to TRBJ1-5; 8 bases fit TRBD1. V lost 4 bases, J lost 5 bases, and 16 bases stayed unmatched. From germline, CDR1 is MNHEY and CDR2 SVGEGT. The CDR3 is 18 amino acids. The chain's CDR3 is CASSSSSTGDRDDQPQHF. In DNA form, the CDR3 reads TGTGCCAGCAGTTCCTCCTCGACAGGGGACCGGGACGATCAGCCCCAGCATTTT.

The chain is built from TRBV29-1 and TRBJ2-1; D uncertain. This CDR3 is 12 amino acids long. CDR1 SQVTM and CDR2 ANQGSEA come from the germline V gene. V lost 7 bases, J lost 6 bases, and 13 bases lay in between. The CDR3 DNA reads TGCAGCGCTGGCCGTTACAGCAATGAGCAGTTCTTC. Its translation is CSAGRYSNEQFF.

V and J are TRBV21-1 and TRBJ2-7; the table's D call of TRBD2 was not tested on the DNA. TRBV21-1 is marked as a pseudogene. The CDR3 spans 15 residues. Here the CDR3 reads CASSKALAGDYEQYF. In nucleotides, the CDR3 is TGTGCCAGCAGCAAAGCGCTAGCGGGGGACTACGAGCAGTACTTC.

The chain links TRBV28 to TRBJ1-2; D possibly corresponds to TRBD1 (6 bases). The germline CDR1 and CDR2 sequences are MDHEN and SYDVKM. V lost 6 bases to trimming and J lost 2 bases, with 13 bases between them. This CDR3 is 14 amino acids long. CDR3 DNA: TGTGCCAGCAGCCCGAGTGGGGGCAACTATGGCTACACCTTC. Protein: CASSPSGGNYGYTF.

The rearrangement uses TRBV9 and TRBJ2-3, with 8 bases matching TRBD2. The CDR3 runs to 16 residues. Germline-derived CDR1 and CDR2 are SGDLS and YYNGEE. The ends lost 2 bases at V and 0 bases at J; junction bases unmatched: 5. The CDR3 spells CASSVRGRLSTDTQYF. The CDR3 DNA follows: TGTGCCAGCAGCGTTCGCGGGAGGTTGAGCACAGATACGCAGTATTTT.

This chain links TRBV2 with TRBJ2-1; D perhaps matches TRBD2 (8 bases). The V gene's germline CDR1 is SNHLY and CDR2 FYNNEI. The CDR3 covers 16 residues. V lost 3 bases, J lost 7 bases, and 19 bases lay in between. The CDR3 loop reads CASSDPREGAGNEQFF. In DNA form, the CDR3 reads TGTGCCAGCAGTGACCCCCGGGAGGGGGCTGGGAATGAGCAGTTCTTC.

V gene TRBV29-1 combines with J gene TRBJ2-2; D may be TRBD2 (5 bases). CDR1 is SQVTM, CDR2 ANQGSEA, per germline. The ends were cut back, 4 bases at V and 6 bases at J, with 12 bases in the middle. This CDR3 is built from 13 residues. The CDR3 DNA is TGCAGCGTTGGGGTACTAGTTGCCGGGGAGCTGTTTTTT. Its protein product is CSVGVLVAGELFF.

This clone has only one observation. The V and J genes are TRBV3-1 (or the pseudogene TRBV3-2) and TRBJ1-6; no definite D call. The CDR3 runs 12 residues. The V and J ends lost 4 bases and 5 bases respectively, with 3 bases between them. From germline, CDR1 is LGHDT and CDR2 YNNKEL (reference sequence). In DNA, the CDR3 is TGTGCCAGCAGCCGTGATAATTCACCCCTCCACTTT. As protein: CASSRDNSPLHF.

This clone was recorded only once. The chain recombines TRBV20-1 with TRBJ2-2; D is uncertain. CDR1 and CDR2 (germline): DFQATT, SNEGSKA (reference sequence). The CDR3 spans 13 residues. Trimming removed 3 bases from V and 4 bases from J, with 9 bases in between. Here the CDR3 reads CSASDRSTGELFF. DNA for the CDR3: TGCAGTGCTAGTGATCGTTCCACCGGGGAGCTGTTTTTT.